The 15 T cell receptor beta chains below were found in one sample sequenced in a study of cytomegalovirus exposure and HLA in healthy donors. TCRdb's copy holds only in-frame clones and misses some; the assay was immunoSEQ multiplex PCR. Found here are some 80,000 clones, around 96% of them singletons; the top ten hold under 1.5%. Specimen: PBMCs. The receptors were gathered from a woman aged 18-35 years in good health and CMV-seronegative.

This clone is a singleton in its sample. J is TRBJ2-1 and V is TRBV19, with 9 bases that match TRBD1. The germline gives CDR1 LNHDA, CDR2 SQIVND (reference sequence). With V trimmed by 1 base and J by 2 bases, 0 bases remained unmatched. The CDR3 contains 15 residues. CDR3 in amino acids: CASSIGDRAYNEQFF. CDR3 nucleotide sequence: TGTGCCAGTAGTATAGGGGACAGGGCCTACAATGAGCAGTTCTTC.

The chain has TRBV5-1 and TRBJ2-7; 10 positions match TRBD2. This CDR3 is 15 amino acids long. Germline CDR1 SGHRS, CDR2 YFSETQ. Trimming took 4 bases from V and 4 from J; bases not matched to a gene: 8. The CDR3 sequence is CASSPLAGAQYEQYF. CDR3 nucleotide sequence: TGCGCCAGCAGCCCCCTAGCGGGAGCGCAATACGAGCAGTACTTC. Drawing the rest from reference TRBV5-1 and TRBJ2-7, the complete variable domain is KAGVTQTPRYLIKTRGQQVTLSCSPISGHRSVSWYQQTPGQGLQFLFEYFSETQRNKGNFPGRFSGRQFSNSRSEMNVSTLELGDSALYLCASSPLAGAQYEQYFGPGTRLTVT.

This rearrangement joins TRBV29-1 to TRBJ2-3; a weak D match, TRBD1 (5 bases). The CDR3 is made up of 14 amino acids. Trimming removed 6 bases from V and 1 base from J, with 14 bases in between. The V gene's germline CDR1 is SQVTM and CDR2 ANQGSEA. The CDR3 DNA is TGCAGCGTAGGGGTCGGACCAGGCACAGATACGCAGTATTTT. It codes for CSVGVGPGTDTQYF.

This chain links TRBV4-2 with TRBJ2-5; 9 bases are a match to TRBD2. The CDR3 totals 16 residues. Unmatched junction bases numbered 8, after V lost 4 bases and J lost 2 bases. Germline assignment: CDR1 LGHNA and CDR2 YNFKEQ. DNA for the CDR3: TGTGCCAGCAGCCCACCTTCGGCGGGAGGGCAAGAGACCCAGTACTTC. Its translation is CASSPPSAGGQETQYF.

The V gene is TRBV6-5, the J gene TRBJ2-7, with 9 bases fitting TRBD2. With V trimmed by 8 bases and J by 2 bases, 4 bases remained unmatched. This CDR3 region has 13 residues. Germline lookup yields CDR1 MNHEY and CDR2 SVGAGI. The CDR3 sequence is CASHLAGAYEQYF. CDR3 nucleotide sequence: TGTGCCAGCCACTTAGCGGGAGCCTACGAGCAGTACTTC.

This chain joins TRBV27 and TRBJ2-7; D ambiguous. The CDR3 spans 13 residues. Germline V lookup: CDR1 MNHEY, CDR2 SMNVEV (reference sequence). Trimming removed 5 bases at V and 2 bases at J, with 10 bases between. CDR3 in amino acids: CASSTGSAYEQYF. The CDR3 DNA is TGTGCCAGCAGTACCGGGTCCGCCTACGAGCAGTACTTC.

This clone was counted a single time. This chain connects TRBV6-5 to TRBJ2-7; TRBD1 matches at 10 bases. This CDR3 spans 13 amino acids. The junction had 4 bases not matched to a gene; V was cut back by 6 bases and J by 5 bases. The germline gives CDR1 MNHEY, CDR2 SVGAGI. The CDR3 is CASSQDRGNEQYF. In DNA, the CDR3 is TGTGCCAGCAGCCAGGACAGGGGGAACGAGCAGTACTTC.

Here the CDR3 DNA reads TGTGCCAGCAGCTTTGTCGCGGCCAATCAGCCCCAGCATTTT. It yields the protein CASSFVAANQPQHF. This chain connects TRBV7-2 to TRBJ1-5; D uncertain. Germline CDR1 SGHTA, CDR2 FQGNSA. CDR3 length: 14 amino acids. V lost 3 bases and J 3 bases, leaving 9 bases between the germline ends.

The V gene is TRBV6-5, the J gene TRBJ2-2; D possibly corresponds to TRBD2 (5 bases). Germline V CDR1 and CDR2: MNHEY, SVGAGI. V was clipped by 8 bases and J by 7 bases, with 20 bases between them. CDR3 size: 15 residues. The CDR3 region has the DNA TGTGCCAGCTTTAGGGTTTCGGGATCGGGCGGGGAGCTGTTTTTT. It translates to CASFRVSGSGGELFF.

The chain uses TRBV7-8 and TRBJ2-1; D may be TRBD1 (6 bases). This CDR3 region has 16 residues. Germline CDR1 SGHVS, CDR2 FQNEAQ. The V end was cut by 1 base, the J end by 7 bases, with 17 bases between. The CDR3 DNA reads TGTGCCAGCAGCTTAGAGCGCGGCCAGGGGCGGAATGAGCAGTTCTTC. Amino acids: CASSLERGQGRNEQFF.

The chain is built from TRBV13 and TRBJ1-5; D is undetermined. V was shortened by 2 bases and J by 0 bases, with 8 bases between the two germline ends. Germline CDR1 is PRHDT and CDR2 is FYEKMQ (reference sequence). This CDR3 spans 15 amino acids. The CDR3 coding sequence is TGTGCCAGCAGCTTATGGTCCAGTAGCAATCAGCCCCAGCATTTT. Protein product: CASSLWSSSNQPQHF.

The chain has TRBV4-1 and TRBJ2-5, with a weak D call TRBD1 (6 bases). CDR1 and CDR2 (germline): MGHRA, YSYEKL. The CDR3 is 14 amino acids. The V end was cut by 5 bases, the J end by 5 bases, with 15 bases between. CDR3 protein: CASSISGTFETQYF. CDR3 bases: TGCGCCAGCAGCATCTCCGGGACATTCGAGACCCAGTACTTC.

CDR3 residues: CASSPTARNNEQFF. CDR3 in DNA: TGTGCCAGCAGTCCGACAGCGCGAAACAATGAGCAGTTCTTC. The chain links TRBV2 to TRBJ2-1, with a possible D match to TRBD1 (5 bases). Trimming took off 5 bases at V and 5 bases at J, with 13 bases between the two ends. Per germline, CDR1 SNHLY and CDR2 FYNNEI. The CDR3 loop spans 14 amino acids.

The chain carries TRBV7-9 and TRBJ2-3, with 8 positions matching TRBD2. Germline values: CDR1 SEHNR, CDR2 FQNEAQ (reference sequence). V shed 8 bases, J shed 1 base, and the junction held 8 bases outside the gene matches. This CDR3 is built from 15 residues. CDR3 in DNA: TGTGCCAGCTCCGCCTGGCGGGGGGGCACAGATACGCAGTATTTT. Translated: CASSAWRGGTDTQYF.

This chain connects TRBV19 to TRBJ2-7; weak D call: TRBD2 (5 bases). The CDR3 totals 16 residues. Germline V gives CDR1 LNHDA, CDR2 SQIVND (reference sequence). V was cut by 3 bases and J by 4 bases, with 19 bases left in between. The CDR3 DNA follows: TGTGCCAGTAGTATCGGAATGAGCGCGGGTTTATACGAGCAGTACTTC. As protein: CASSIGMSAGLYEQYF.